Listed below are T cell receptor beta chains from one sample, sequenced in a study of cytomegalovirus exposure and HLA in healthy donors. The assay was immunoSEQ multiplex PCR, and TCRdb's table has in-frame clones only and misses some. The data contain roughly 98,000 clones, approximately 75% of them singletons. The sample taken for sequencing was PBMCs. The receptors derive from a woman between 65 and 79 years old in good health and CMV-seropositive. CDR3s include the opening cysteine and the closing phenylalanine or tryptophan. D genes are given only for firm matches. Clone size is not always given. Where it is, it says once, few, many or a class for expanded clones.

>TRBV5-1|TRBD1|-|TRBJ1-3
TGCGCCAGCAGCTCTACAGGGGGCTCAAGAAACACCATATATTTT
CASSSTGGSRNTIYF
>TRBV7-3|-|-|TRBJ1-1
TGTGCGACAGGAAACCTCATGAACACTGAAGCTTTCTTT
CATGNLMNTEAFF
>TRBV6-6|-|-|TRBJ1-5
TGTGCCAGCAGTTTACGAGGCAATCAGCCCCAGCATTTT
CASSLRGNQPQHF
>TRBV30|-|-|TRBJ1-1
TGTGCCTGGGAACAGGGTCTTGGCACTGAAGCTTTCTTT
CAWEQGLGTEAFF
>TRBV7-2|-|-|TRBJ2-5
TGTGCCAGCAGCCGACCCAGGGGCCAAGAGACCCAGTACTTC
CASSRPRGQETQYF
>TRBV7-9|TRBD1|-|TRBJ2-1
TGTGCCAGCAGCTTGACAGGGGACTCGTATGAGCAGTTCTTC
CASSLTGDSYEQFF
>TRBV7-9|-|-|TRBJ1-1
TGTTCCAGCAGCCCAGTCCAGGATGAAGCTTTCTTT
CSSSPVQDEAFF
>TRBV11-2|-|-|TRBJ1-2
TGTGCCAGCAGCCGCATGGCGGCAGCTAACTATGGCTACACCTTC
CASSRMAAANYGYTF
>TRBV6-1|TRBD1|-|TRBJ1-1
TGTGCCAGCAGTGTCGACAGGGTGGCTTTCTTT
CASSVDRVAFF
>TRBV12-5|-|-|TRBJ1-4
TGTGCTAGTGGTTTGAACGGGGGAGGTGAAAAACTGTTTTTT
CASGLNGGGEKLFF
>TRBV9|-|-|TRBJ1-1
TGTGCCAGCAGCGTAGATCTGTCCACTGAAGCTTTCTTT
CASSVDLSTEAFF
>TRBV7-6|-|few|TRBJ1-2
TGTGCCAGCAGCTCCCGGACAATGCCAACTAACTATGGCTACACCTTC
CASSSRTMPTNYGYTF
>TRBV15|TRBD1|-|TRBJ1-1
TGTGCCACCAGCAGGGCAGGGACAGGGAACACTGAAGCTTTCTTT
CATSRAGTGNTEAFF
>TRBV6-5|TRBD1|-|TRBJ1-3
TGTGCCACCAAGGACAGGGGATTTACGGGAAACACCATATATTTT
CATKDRGFTGNTIYF
>TRBV6-6|-|few|TRBJ2-7
TGTGCCAGCAGTTACGCCAGGGACTACGAGCAGTACTTC
CASSYARDYEQYF
>TRBV28|-|-|TRBJ2-7
TGTGCCAGCAGTTTACCAGGACAGTACCCTACCTACGAGCAGTACTTC
CASSLPGQYPTYEQYF
>TRBV11-2|TRBD2|-|TRBJ2-1
TGTGCCAGCAGCCCAAGAAGTGGGGGGAGGGCTAGGAATGAGCAGTTCTTC
CASSPRSGGRARNEQFF
>TRBV12-5|TRBD1|-|TRBJ1-6
TGTGCTAGTGGTTTGCCCCGGGACAGGTTAAATTCACCCCTCCACTTT
CASGLPRDRLNSPLHF
>TRBV18|-|-|TRBJ2-7
TGTGCCAGCTCTCTGGGGACTTCCTACGAGCAGTACTTC
CASSLGTSYEQYF
>TRBV7-2|-|-|TRBJ2-5
TGTGCCAGCAGTCCAGAGTACAGGTCCGTAGAGACCCAGTACTTC
CASSPEYRSVETQYF
>TRBV19|-|-|TRBJ1-1
TGTGCCAGTAGTATAGAGGTCCGAGGGACTGAAGCTTTCTTT
CASSIEVRGTEAFF
>TRBV6-5|-|-|TRBJ1-6
TGTGCCAGCAGTTACTCAGACTGGGATTCACCCCTCCACTTT
CASSYSDWDSPLHF
>TRBV19|TRBD1|few|TRBJ1-2
TGTGCCAGTAGTCGACAGGGTGGATATGGCTACACCTTC
CASSRQGGYGYTF
>TRBV29-1|TRBD1|-|TRBJ1-2
TGCAGCGTTACAGGGGATAACTATGGCTACACCTTC
CSVTGDNYGYTF
>TRBV30|-|-|TRBJ2-3
TGTGCCTGGAGTGTAGGGGCAGGGGGCACAGATACGCAGTATTTT
CAWSVGAGGTDTQYF
>TRBV6-5|-|-|TRBJ2-5
TGTGCCAGCAACGCTGACAGAGTCAGGGAGACCCAGTACTTC
CASNADRVRETQYF
>TRBV2|-|-|TRBJ2-1
TGTGCCAGCAGTGAAGCAATTTCGCCCCGGTACAATGAGCAGTTCTTC
CASSEAISPRYNEQFF
>TRBV5-1|TRBD1|few|TRBJ1-2
TGCGCCAGCAGCCGACAGGGCTATGGCTACACCTTC
CASSRQGYGYTF
>TRBV4-1|TRBD1|-|TRBJ1-2
TGCGCCAGCAGCCAACCCGGGACAGGGCGAAGCTATGGCTACACCTTC
CASSQPGTGRSYGYTF
>TRBV5-8|TRBD2|-|TRBJ2-7
TGTGCCAGCAGCTTGGGACCCGGGACTAGCTCCTACGAGCAGTACTTC
CASSLGPGTSSYEQYF
>TRBV6-1|TRBD1|-|TRBJ1-4
TGTGCCAGCAGGCCCAGGGGGCCTGAAAAACTGTTTTTT
CASRPRGPEKLFF
>TRBV28|TRBD1|few|TRBJ2-6
TGTGCCAGCAGTTTGGGGACAGGCCGGGGATCTGGGGCCAACGTCCTGACTTTC
CASSLGTGRGSGANVLTF
>TRBV28|-|-|TRBJ1-6
TGTGCCAGCAGTTTAAGGACCGGGGGGAGGGTTTCACCCCTCCACTTT
CASSLRTGGRVSPLHF
>TRBV2|TRBD2|few|TRBJ2-7
TGTGCCAGCAGTCGACTAGCGGGAGGGTCAAGCTCCTACGAGCAGTACTTC
CASSRLAGGSSSYEQYF
>TRBV4-2|TRBD2|-|TRBJ2-1
TGTGCCAGCAGCGCAATAGGGCGGGGGGCCTCCTACAATGAGCAGTTCTTC
CASSAIGRGASYNEQFF
>TRBV5-1|-|once|TRBJ2-3
TGCGCCAGCAGCTTTCAGTTACAGGGAAGGGATACGCAGTATTTT
CASSFQLQGRDTQYF
>TRBV5-1|TRBD1|-|TRBJ2-7
TGCGCCAGCAGCTTGTCACAGGGGGCCAACCACGAGCAGTACTTC
CASSLSQGANHEQYF
>TRBV28|TRBD1|-|TRBJ2-7
TGTGCCAGCAGTTCTCAGGACAGGTGGGGCGAGCAGTACTTC
CASSSQDRWGEQYF
>TRBV10-3|-|-|TRBJ1-1
TGTGCCATCAGGGGGGGAACAGATACTGAAGCTTTCTTT
CAIRGGTDTEAFF
>TRBV9|TRBD1|once|TRBJ2-7
TGTGCCAGCAGCGTCGGGACAGGGATAGCCTACGAGCAGTACTTC
CASSVGTGIAYEQYF
>TRBV28|-|-|TRBJ1-2
TGTGCCAGCAGTTCTATCACCGGCGCGGGGCCCCAGTCTAACTATGGCTACACCTTC
CASSSITGAGPQSNYGYTF
>TRBV11-2|TRBD1|-|TRBJ2-1
TGTGCCAGCAGCTCCATGGGACAGGGATACAATGAGCAGTTCTTC
CASSSMGQGYNEQFF
>TRBV10-2|-|-|TRBJ1-3
TGCGCCAGCAGCGTAGGGGACACCATATATTTT
CASSVGDTIYF
>TRBV18|TRBD1|few|TRBJ2-1
TGTGCCAGCTCCCTTACCCGGGACAGGCTAGGCAATGAGCAGTTCTTC
CASSLTRDRLGNEQFF
>TRBV7-2|-|-|TRBJ2-1
TGTGCCAGCAGCTCCGAGATCTACAATGAGCAGTTCTTC
CASSSEIYNEQFF
>TRBV19|TRBD1|-|TRBJ2-1
TGTGCCAGTAGTCTCAGGACAGGGTTCGATGAGCAGTTCTTC
CASSLRTGFDEQFF
>TRBV6-4|-|-|TRBJ2-3
TGTGCCAGCAGTGCTGAAGCGAGCACAGATACGCAGTATTTT
CASSAEASTDTQYF
>TRBV7-3|TRBD2|few|TRBJ2-3
TGTGCCAGCAGCTTTCAGGGGACTAGCGGGGATACGCAGTATTTT
CASSFQGTSGDTQYF
>TRBV6-5|-|-|TRBJ1-4
TGTGCCAGCAGTCAACCCGGACAGTTTGAAAAACTGTTTTTT
CASSQPGQFEKLFF
>TRBV5-4|TRBD1|few|TRBJ1-2
TGTGCCAGCAGCCGGGGAGGGACAGGGGGCATCCACCTCTTC
CASSRGGTGGIHLF
>TRBV19|TRBD2|-|TRBJ2-1
TGTGCCAGTCGGGGACTAGCGGGATCCGGCAATGAGCAGTTCTTC
CASRGLAGSGNEQFF
>TRBV7-2|-|-|TRBJ2-5
TGTGCCAGCAGCTTAGGGAAATTGGGCTCCCAGTACTTC
CASSLGKLGSQYF
>TRBV28|TRBD1|-|TRBJ1-2
TGTGCCAGCAGTGCAGGGGGCGTATCGCGCTACACCTTC
CASSAGGVSRYTF